This TCR beta chain appears in the sequencing data of a study of shared clonotypes between healthy human individuals. Note on this clone: Its antigen remains unidentified.

Only in-frame clones appear in the TCRdb table, and some are missing; sequencing was by immunoSEQ multiplex PCR. The sample includes around 350,000 clones, 73% of them seen just once. The study's findings and limits: Naive subsets typically showed greater estimated richness than memory subsets.

The length of the CDR3 is 12 residues. Germline lookup yields CDR1 SGDLS and CDR2 YYNGEE. V lost 0 bases and J 10 bases, leaving 8 bases between the germline ends. This receptor was taken from a man aged 25 to 40 in good health. The specimen was memory CD4+ T cells sorted from blood. Indicated subset: CD45RA-negative fraction. The chain couples TRBV9 to TRBJ2-1; no definite D call. In DNA, the CDR3 is TGTGCCAGCAGCGTAGCGATGAGCGAGCAGTTCTTC. Protein: CASSVAMSEQFF.